The 20 T cell receptor beta chains given below trace back to one sample, sequenced in a study of T cell responses to AZD1222 COVID-19 vaccine (dated by TCRdb to the early 2020s). In light of the paper, this sample's time point label describes: baseline before first vaccination. Libraries were built with the immunoSEQ multiplex PCR assay. Drawn from immuneACCESS, this table holds only the in-frame rearrangements with V and J called that TCRdb kept. Clones are partly lost; checked studies trace under half to an unresolved V gene and leave the rest unexplained. A total of 100,000 or so clones appear in this sample, around 90% of them only once. The top ten clonotypes cover 16% of the sample. The sample consisted of peripheral blood, taken on day 0 of AZD1222 vaccination. These receptors were obtained from an adult in good health.

The CDR3 DNA reads TGTGCCAGCTCAACAACCGCAGGGGGAGGATATAGCAATCAGCCCCAGCATTTT. Protein: CASSTTAGGGYSNQPQHF. The chain has TRBV18 and TRBJ1-5; 7 bases line up with TRBD1. The V gene end was trimmed by 5 bases and the J gene end by 0 bases; junction bases not matched to a gene: 13. From germline, CDR1 is KGHSH and CDR2 LQKENI. The CDR3 extends over 18 amino acids.

This clone was picked up one time. The chain recombines TRBV11-3 with TRBJ2-7; no firm D call. The V end lost 1 base, the J end lost 2 bases, and 12 bases lay between the germline ends. The CDR3 totals 15 residues. Per germline, CDR1 SGHNT and CDR2 YENEEA. The DNA for the CDR3 is TGTGCCAGCAGCTTAGGGGTCGTTCCTCCCTACGAGCAGTACTTC. This encodes CASSLGVVPPYEQYF.

The chain combines TRBV6-5 with TRBJ1-2; unclear D gene. The germline CDR1 and CDR2 sequences are MNHEY and SVGAGI. The CDR3 totals 11 residues. V shed 4 bases and J shed 5 bases, with 5 bases lying between them. The chain's CDR3 is CASSSEYGYTF. The CDR3 DNA follows: TGTGCCAGCAGTTCGGAATATGGCTACACCTTC.

The genes are TRBV25-1 and TRBJ1-1; perhaps TRBD1 as D (5 bases). V was clipped by 6 bases and J by 0 bases, with 11 bases between them. Per germline, CDR1 MGHDK and CDR2 SYGVNS. The CDR3 totals 14 residues. In nucleotides, the CDR3 is TGTGCCAGCAGGACAGCCGGCATGAACACTGAAGCTTTCTTT. It encodes CASRTAGMNTEAFF.

V usage is TRBV18 and J usage is TRBJ1-4, with D possibly matching TRBD1 (5 bases). Deletions cut 6 bases from V and 7 bases from J, with 12 bases between. Per germline, CDR1 KGHSH and CDR2 LQKENI. CDR3 length: 13 residues. The CDR3 spells CASSLGAGEKLFF. The CDR3 DNA follows: TGTGCCAGCTCTCTCGGGGCTGGTGAAAAACTGTTTTTT.

The chain combines TRBV16 with TRBJ1-4; D remains unclear. V lost 3 bases to trimming and J lost 0 bases, with 8 bases between them. Germline lookup yields CDR1 KGHSY and CDR2 FQNENV. The CDR3 loop spans 15 amino acids. Written as DNA, the CDR3 is TGTGCCAGCAGCCAGGCGGATGCAACTAATGAAAAACTGTTTTTT. This gives the protein CASSQADATNEKLFF. Looking up the rest from reference TRBV16 and TRBJ1-4 gives the full variable domain: GEEVAQTPKHLVRGEGQKAKLYCAPIKGHSYVFWYQQVLKNEFKFLISFQNENVFDETGMPKERFSAKCLPNSPCSLEIQATKLEDSAVYFCASSQADATNEKLFFGSGTQLSVL.

This chain links TRBV28 with TRBJ1-2; D remains unclear. V lost 3 bases and J lost 4, with 9 bases in between. There are 13 residues in the CDR3. The V gene's germline CDR1 is MDHEN and CDR2 SYDVKM. DNA for the CDR3: TGTGCCAGCAGTTTCGACGCGGGCTATGGCTACACCTTC. Its translation: CASSFDAGYGYTF.

The chain links TRBV3-1 (or the pseudogene TRBV3-2) to TRBJ1-1; no clear D. V lost 4 bases, J lost 1 base, and 7 bases lay in between. Germline values: CDR1 LGHDT, CDR2 YNNKEL (reference sequence). This CDR3 is 13 amino acids long. The DNA of the CDR3 is TGTGCCAGCAGCCGGGTCAGGAACACTGAAGCTTTCTTT. This encodes CASSRVRNTEAFF.

The sample holds one count of this clone. The genes are TRBV6-2 or TRBV6-3 and TRBJ2-7, with 10 positions matching TRBD1. In germline, CDR1 is MNHEY, CDR2 SVGEGT. J was trimmed by 4 bases and V by 6 bases; bases with no gene match: 9. This CDR3 has 15 residues. The CDR3 bases are TGTGCCAGCAGCGAAGGACAGGGGGTTTCTTACGAGCAGTACTTC. Translated, it gives CASSEGQGVSYEQYF.

The chain carries TRBV3-1 (or the pseudogene TRBV3-2) and TRBJ1-5; D uncertain. Per germline, CDR1 LGHDT and CDR2 YNNKEL (reference sequence). Trimming left V 0 bases short and J 9 bases short, with 12 bases between. The length of the CDR3 is 14 residues. CDR3 nucleotides: TGTGCCAGCAGCCAAGATAGGTGGGCGGCGCCCCAGCATTTT. Its protein product is CASSQDRWAAPQHF.

This clone appeared a single time. In DNA form, the CDR3 reads TGCGCCAGCAGCTTGGACGCCCGGGGGACTGAAGCTTTCTTT. It codes for CASSLDARGTEAFF. The gene calls are TRBV5-1 and TRBJ1-1; the D gene is possibly TRBD1 (5 bases). The CDR3 is 14 amino acids. V was clipped by 0 bases and J by 5 bases, with 11 bases between them. Looked up from germline, CDR1 is SGHRS and CDR2 is YFSETQ.

The chain joins TRBV4-1 to TRBJ1-2; a weak D match, TRBD1 (6 bases). Germline CDR1 reads MGHRA; CDR2 reads YSYEKL. Trimming took off 3 bases at V and 4 bases at J, with 12 bases between the two ends. The CDR3 has 14 amino acids. The CDR3 bases are TGCGCCAGCAGCCAGGCAGGGGAAACCTATGGCTACACCTTC. This encodes CASSQAGETYGYTF.

The chain employs TRBV28 and TRBJ2-7, with 10 bases matching TRBD1. The CDR3 loop spans 15 amino acids. V lost 5 bases and J lost 5; bases outside the gene matches: 9. Germline CDR1 reads MDHEN; CDR2 reads SYDVKM. CDR3 protein: CASSVRQGARDEQYF. CDR3 DNA sequence: TGTGCCAGCAGTGTTCGACAGGGGGCGCGCGACGAGCAGTACTTC. The full variable domain, completed using reference TRBV28 and TRBJ2-7, is DVKVTQSSRYLVKRTGEKVFLECVQDMDHENMFWYRQDPGLGLRLIYFSYDVKMKEKGDIPEGYSVSREKKERFSLILESASTNQTSMYLCASSVRQGARDEQYFGPGTRLTVT.

This clone was seen just once. The rearrangement links TRBV27 to TRBJ1-6; D is ambiguous. The germline V gene encodes CDR1 MNHEY and CDR2 SMNVEV (reference sequence). Trimming removed 3 bases at V and 0 bases at J, with 12 bases between. The CDR3 is 17 amino acids. Here the CDR3 DNA reads TGTGCCAGCAGTTTGTACAGCGGAAGCTCCTATAATTCACCCCTCCACTTT. Translation: CASSLYSGSSYNSPLHF.

This clone has just one count. V usage is TRBV21-1 and J usage is TRBJ2-6; TRBD1, as called in the table, went unchecked against the DNA. TRBV21-1 is noted as a pseudogene. The CDR3 sequence is 17 residues long. The CDR3 DNA sequence: TGTGCCAGCAGCAAAAGTGGCAGGCACTCTGGGGCCAACGTCCTGACTTTC. Its translation: CASSKSGRHSGANVLTF.

The chain joins TRBV12-3 or TRBV12-4 to TRBJ1-2; tentative D call: TRBD1 (5 bases). V lost 5 bases and J 6 bases, leaving 10 bases between the germline ends. The CDR3 extends over 12 amino acids. Here the CDR3 reads CASSGGSHGYTF. The CDR3 bases are TGTGCCAGCAGTGGGGGGAGCCATGGCTACACCTTC.

The chain couples TRBV7-8 to TRBJ2-3, with 10 bases fitting TRBD2. The CDR3 is 19 residues long. Germline V gene data show CDR1 as SGHVS and CDR2 as FQNEAQ. The V and J ends lost 2 bases and 2 bases, in that order; junction bases with no gene match: 13. CDR3 residues: CASSLWLAGVGRFTDTQYF. CDR3 in DNA: TGTGCCAGCAGCTTATGGCTAGCGGGAGTTGGGAGATTCACAGATACGCAGTATTTT.

This clone was found a few times. V and J are TRBV4-2 and TRBJ2-6; TRBD2 agrees at 7 bases. Per the germline V gene, CDR1 is LGHNA and CDR2 is YNFKEQ. V gave up 0 bases and J gave up 2 bases; unmatched junction bases: 1. The CDR3 loop spans 16 amino acids. The DNA of the CDR3 is TGTGCCAGCAGCCAAGATGGGGGGGCTGGGGCCAACGTCCTGACTTTC. It is translated as CASSQDGGAGANVLTF.

The chain combines TRBV28 with TRBJ1-1, with 7 bases matching TRBD1. From germline, CDR1 is MDHEN and CDR2 SYDVKM. J gave up 0 bases and V 1 base, and 11 bases lay outside the gene matches. CDR3 size: 18 residues. Here the CDR3 DNA reads TGTGCCAGCAGTTTATTGTCGTGGGACAGAAGCATGAACACTGAAGCTTTCTTT. It codes for CASSLLSWDRSMNTEAFF.

The chain joins TRBV6-4 to TRBJ2-3, with 7 bases lining up with TRBD2. The V and J ends lost 4 bases and 0 bases, in that order; junction bases with no gene match: 4. The CDR3 consists of 15 residues. The V gene's germline CDR1 is MRHNA and CDR2 SNTAGT. CDR3 DNA sequence: TGTGCCAGCAGTGCAGCGGGGTTTAGCACAGATACGCAGTATTTT. Protein sequence: CASSAAGFSTDTQYF.